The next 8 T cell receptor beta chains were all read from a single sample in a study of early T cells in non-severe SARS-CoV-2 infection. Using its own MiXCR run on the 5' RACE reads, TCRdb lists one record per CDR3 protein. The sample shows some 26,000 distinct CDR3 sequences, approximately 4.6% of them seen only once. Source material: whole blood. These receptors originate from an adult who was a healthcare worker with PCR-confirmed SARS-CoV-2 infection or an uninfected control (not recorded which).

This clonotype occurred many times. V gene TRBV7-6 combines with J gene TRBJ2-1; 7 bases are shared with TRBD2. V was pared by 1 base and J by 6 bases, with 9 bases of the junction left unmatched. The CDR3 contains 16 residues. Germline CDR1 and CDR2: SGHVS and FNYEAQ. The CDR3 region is CASSLGYAGDINEQFF. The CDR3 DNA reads TGTGCCAGCAGCTTAGGATATGCGGGGGATATCAATGAGCAGTTCTTC.

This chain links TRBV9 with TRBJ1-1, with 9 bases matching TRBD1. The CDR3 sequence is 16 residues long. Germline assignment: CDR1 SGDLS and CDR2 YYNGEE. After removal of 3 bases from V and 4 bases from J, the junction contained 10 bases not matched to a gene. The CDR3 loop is CASSEEGGQGFTEAFF. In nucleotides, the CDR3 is TGTGCCAGCAGCGAGGAAGGGGGACAGGGTTTCACTGAAGCTTTCTTT.

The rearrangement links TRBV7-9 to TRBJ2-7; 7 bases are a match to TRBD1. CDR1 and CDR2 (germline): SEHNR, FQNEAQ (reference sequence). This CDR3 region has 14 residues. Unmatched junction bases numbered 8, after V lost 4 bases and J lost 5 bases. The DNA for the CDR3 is TGTGCCAGCAGCTCTCGACAGGGTTCCCACGAGCAGTACTTC. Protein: CASSSRQGSHEQYF.

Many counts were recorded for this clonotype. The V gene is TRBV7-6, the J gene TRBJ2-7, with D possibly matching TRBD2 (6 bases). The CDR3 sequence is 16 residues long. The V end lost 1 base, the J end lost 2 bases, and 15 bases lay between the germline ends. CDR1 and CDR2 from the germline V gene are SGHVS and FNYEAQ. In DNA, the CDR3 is TGTGCCAGCAGCTTAGTTGACCCTAGCGAAACCTACGAGCAGTACTTC. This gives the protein CASSLVDPSETYEQYF. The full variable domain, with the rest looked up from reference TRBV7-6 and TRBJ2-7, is GAGVSQSPRYKVTKRGQDVALRCDPISGHVSLYWYRQALGQGPEFLTYFNYEAQQDKSGLPNDRFSAERPEGSISTLTIQRTEQRDSAMYRCASSLVDPSETYEQYFGPGTRLTVT.

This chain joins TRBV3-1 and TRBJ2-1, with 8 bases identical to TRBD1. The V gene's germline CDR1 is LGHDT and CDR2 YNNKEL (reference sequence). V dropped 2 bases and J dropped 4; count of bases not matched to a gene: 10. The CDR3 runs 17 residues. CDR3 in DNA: TGTGCCAGCAGCCAACGATCCGGGACAGGAAAGTACAATGAGCAGTTCTTC. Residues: CASSQRSGTGKYNEQFF.

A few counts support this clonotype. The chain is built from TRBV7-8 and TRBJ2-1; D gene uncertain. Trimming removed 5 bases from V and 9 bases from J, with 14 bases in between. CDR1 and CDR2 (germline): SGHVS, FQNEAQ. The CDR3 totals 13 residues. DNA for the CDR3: TGTGCCAGCAGCCCCCCAGGCTTTAGTGAGCAGTTCTTC. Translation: CASSPPGFSEQFF.

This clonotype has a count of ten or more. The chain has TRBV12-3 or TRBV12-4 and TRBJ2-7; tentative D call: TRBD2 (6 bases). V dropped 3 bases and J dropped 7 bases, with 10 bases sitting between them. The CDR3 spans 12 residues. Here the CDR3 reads CASSFGGWEQYF. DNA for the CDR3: TGTGCCAGCAGTTTTGGGGGGTGGGAGCAGTACTTC.

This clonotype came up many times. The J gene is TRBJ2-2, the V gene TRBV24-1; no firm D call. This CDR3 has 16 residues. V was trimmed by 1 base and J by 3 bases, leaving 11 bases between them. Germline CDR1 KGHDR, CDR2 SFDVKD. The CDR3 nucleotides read TGTGCCACCAGTGATTTCCGAACTTTTGACACCGGGGAGCTGTTTTTT. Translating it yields CATSDFRTFDTGELFF.